This TCR beta chain was recorded in a study of technical replicates of blood from several donors (dated by TCRdb to between 2016 and 2019). Note on this clone: This clone's antigen is unknown. The sample holds no much larger clone one base away, and base qualities are not on file.

The CDR3 covers 16 residues, taking in both the cysteine and the phenylalanine. The CDR3 DNA has 48 bases and is translated from base 1. Sequences SEHNR (CDR1) and FQNEAQ (CDR2) are obtained from the germline V gene (reference sequence). V has 5 bases trimmed and J has 0 bases trimmed; junction bases matching no gene number 9. Libraries were built with the immunoSEQ multiplex PCR assay. The clones in this table, taken by TCRdb from immuneACCESS, are in-frame only. Not every clone is retained; where verified, under half of the shortfall comes from an unresolved V gene, and the cause of the rest is unknown. The sample includes some 62,000 clones, with around 87% observed a single time. Together, the top ten hold about 5% of the sample.

The chain was built from TRBV7-9 and TRBJ1-2, with 7 central nucleotides matching TRBD1. The TCR originated in a human donor in good health. Some clones in this sample may be carry-over from other donors' samples. What was sequenced was PBMCs. The CDR3 protein is CASSPEGAPSNYGYTF. The sequenced DNA: TGTGCCAGCAGCCCAGAGGGGGCCCCGTCTAACTATGGCTACACCTTC.